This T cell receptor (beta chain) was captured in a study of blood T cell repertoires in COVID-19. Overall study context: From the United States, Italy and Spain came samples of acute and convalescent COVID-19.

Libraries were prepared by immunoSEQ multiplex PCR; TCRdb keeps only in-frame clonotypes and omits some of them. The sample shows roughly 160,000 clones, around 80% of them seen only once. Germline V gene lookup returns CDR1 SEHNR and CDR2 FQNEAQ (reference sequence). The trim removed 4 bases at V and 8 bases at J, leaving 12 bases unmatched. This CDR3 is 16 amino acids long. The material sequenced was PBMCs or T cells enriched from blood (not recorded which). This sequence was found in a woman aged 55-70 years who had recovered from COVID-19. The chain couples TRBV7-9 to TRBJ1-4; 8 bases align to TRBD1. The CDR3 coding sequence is TGTGCCAGCAGCTCTCTATCCCGGGACAGGAACGAAAAACTGTTTTTT. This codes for CASSSLSRDRNEKLFF.